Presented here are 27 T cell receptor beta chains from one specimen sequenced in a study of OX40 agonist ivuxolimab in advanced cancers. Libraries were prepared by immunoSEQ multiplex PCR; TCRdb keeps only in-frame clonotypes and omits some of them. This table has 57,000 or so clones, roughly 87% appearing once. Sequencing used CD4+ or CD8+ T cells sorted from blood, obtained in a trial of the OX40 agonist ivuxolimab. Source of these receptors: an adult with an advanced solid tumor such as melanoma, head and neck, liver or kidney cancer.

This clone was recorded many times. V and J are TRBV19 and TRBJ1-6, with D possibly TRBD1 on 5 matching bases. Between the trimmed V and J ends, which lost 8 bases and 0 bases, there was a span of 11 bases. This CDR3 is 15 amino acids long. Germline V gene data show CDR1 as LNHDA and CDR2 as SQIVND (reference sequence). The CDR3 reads CASARQSSYNSPLHF. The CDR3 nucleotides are TGTGCCAGTGCCCGACAGTCCTCCTATAATTCACCCCTCCACTTT.

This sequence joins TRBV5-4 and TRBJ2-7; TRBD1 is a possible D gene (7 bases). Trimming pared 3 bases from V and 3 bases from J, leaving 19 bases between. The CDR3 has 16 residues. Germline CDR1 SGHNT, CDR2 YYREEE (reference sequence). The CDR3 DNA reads TGTGCCAGCAGCTGGGGTATTGGGCAGGGGGGCTACGAGCAGTACTTC. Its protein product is CASSWGIGQGGYEQYF.

The CDR3 DNA follows: TGTGCCAGCAGCCGAGGGGCACAGGGGGCAATCGACTATGGCTACACCTTC. It specifies CASSRGAQGAIDYGYTF. The J gene is TRBJ1-2, the V gene TRBV9, with 9 bases that match TRBD1. CDR1 SGDLS and CDR2 YYNGEE come from the germline V gene. With V trimmed by 4 bases and J by 3 bases, 13 bases remained unmatched. The CDR3 spans 17 residues.

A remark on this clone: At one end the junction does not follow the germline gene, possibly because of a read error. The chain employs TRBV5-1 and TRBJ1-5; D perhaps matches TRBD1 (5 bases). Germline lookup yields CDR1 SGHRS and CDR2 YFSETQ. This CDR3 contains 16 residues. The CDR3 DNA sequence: TGCGTCAGCAGCATCGAGGGGCTTGCGCAGGGTCAGCCCCAGCATTTT. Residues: CVSSIEGLAQGQPQHF.

The CDR3 nucleotides are TGCGCCAGCAGCTGGGACCTAGCGGTCTCCTACGAGCAGTACTTC. This codes for CASSWDLAVSYEQYF. The chain links TRBV5-1 to TRBJ2-7, with TRBD2 matching 7 bases. The ends lost 3 bases at V and 0 bases at J; junction bases unmatched: 6. CDR1 is SGHRS, CDR2 YFSETQ, per germline. There are 15 residues in the CDR3. Full variable domain (missing parts from reference TRBV5-1 and TRBJ2-7): KAGVTQTPRYLIKTRGQQVTLSCSPISGHRSVSWYQQTPGQGLQFLFEYFSETQRNKGNFPGRFSGRQFSNSRSEMNVSTLELGDSALYLCASSWDLAVSYEQYFGPGTRLTVT.

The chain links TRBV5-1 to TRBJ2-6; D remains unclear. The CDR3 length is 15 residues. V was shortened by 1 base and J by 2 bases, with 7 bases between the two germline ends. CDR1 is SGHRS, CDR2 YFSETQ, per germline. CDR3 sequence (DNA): TGCGCCAGCAGCTTGTACCAGCCTGGGGCCAACGTCCTGACTTTC. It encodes CASSLYQPGANVLTF.

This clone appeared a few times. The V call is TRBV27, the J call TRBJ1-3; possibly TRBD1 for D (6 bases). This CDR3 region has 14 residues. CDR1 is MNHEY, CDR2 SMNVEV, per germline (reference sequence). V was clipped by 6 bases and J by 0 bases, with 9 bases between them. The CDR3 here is CASRGAYSGNTIYF. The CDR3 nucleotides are TGTGCCAGCAGGGGGGCATACTCTGGAAACACCATATATTTT.

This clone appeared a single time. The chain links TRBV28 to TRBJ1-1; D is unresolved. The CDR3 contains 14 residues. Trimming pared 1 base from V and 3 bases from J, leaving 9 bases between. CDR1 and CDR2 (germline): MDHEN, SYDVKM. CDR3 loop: CASSLLSGYTEAFF. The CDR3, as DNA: TGTGCCAGCAGTTTATTGAGCGGATACACTGAAGCTTTCTTT.

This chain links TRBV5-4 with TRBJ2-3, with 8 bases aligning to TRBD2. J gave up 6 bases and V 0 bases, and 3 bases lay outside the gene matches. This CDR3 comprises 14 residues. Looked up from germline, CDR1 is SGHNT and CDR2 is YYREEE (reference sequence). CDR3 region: CASSLVGGADTQYF. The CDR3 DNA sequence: TGTGCCAGCAGCTTGGTCGGGGGGGCCGATACGCAGTATTTT.

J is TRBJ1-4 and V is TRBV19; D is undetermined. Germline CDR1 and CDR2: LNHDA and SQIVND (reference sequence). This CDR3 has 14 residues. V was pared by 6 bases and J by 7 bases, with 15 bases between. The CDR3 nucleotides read TGTGCCAGTAGCCTGGGCCAAGGAATTGAAAAACTGTTTTTT. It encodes CASSLGQGIEKLFF.

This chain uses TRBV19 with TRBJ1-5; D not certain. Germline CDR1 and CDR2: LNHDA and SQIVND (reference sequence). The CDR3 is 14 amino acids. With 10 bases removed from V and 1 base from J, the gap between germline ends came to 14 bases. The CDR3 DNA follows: TGTGCCACTAAGGAACAATGGAGCAATCAGCCCCAGCATTTT. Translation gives CATKEQWSNQPQHF.

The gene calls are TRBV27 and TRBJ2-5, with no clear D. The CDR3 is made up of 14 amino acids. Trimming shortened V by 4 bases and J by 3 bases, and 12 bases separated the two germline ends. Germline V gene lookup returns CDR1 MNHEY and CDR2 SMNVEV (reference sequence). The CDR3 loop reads CASSSAMVKETQYF. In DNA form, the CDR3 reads TGTGCCAGCAGTTCCGCAATGGTGAAAGAGACCCAGTACTTC.

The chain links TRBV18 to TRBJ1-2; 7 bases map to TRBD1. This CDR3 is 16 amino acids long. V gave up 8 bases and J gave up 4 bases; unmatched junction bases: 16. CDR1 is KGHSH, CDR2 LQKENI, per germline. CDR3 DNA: TGTGCCAGCGCTTCACGAGGAGGGGGCGGTGGCTATGGCTACACCTTC. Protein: CASASRGGGGGYGYTF. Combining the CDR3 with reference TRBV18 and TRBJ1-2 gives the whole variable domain NAGVMQNPRHLVRRRGQEARLRCSPMKGHSHVYWYRQLPEEGLKFMVYLQKENIIDESGMPKERFSAEFPKEGPSILRIQQVVRGDSAAYFCASASRGGGGGYGYTFGSGTRLTVV.

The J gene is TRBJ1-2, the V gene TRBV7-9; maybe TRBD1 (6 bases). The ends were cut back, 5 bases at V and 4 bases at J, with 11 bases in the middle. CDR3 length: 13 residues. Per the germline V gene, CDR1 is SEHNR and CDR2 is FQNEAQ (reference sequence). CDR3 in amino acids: CASSTRGTYGYTF. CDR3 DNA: TGTGCCAGCAGCACCAGGGGCACCTATGGCTACACCTTC.

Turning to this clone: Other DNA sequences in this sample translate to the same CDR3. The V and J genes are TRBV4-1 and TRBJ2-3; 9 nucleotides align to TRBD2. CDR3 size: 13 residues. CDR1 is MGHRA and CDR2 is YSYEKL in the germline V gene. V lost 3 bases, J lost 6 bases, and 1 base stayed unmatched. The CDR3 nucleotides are TGCGCCAGCAGCCACGCGGGAGGGGATACGCAGTATTTT. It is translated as CASSHAGGDTQYF.

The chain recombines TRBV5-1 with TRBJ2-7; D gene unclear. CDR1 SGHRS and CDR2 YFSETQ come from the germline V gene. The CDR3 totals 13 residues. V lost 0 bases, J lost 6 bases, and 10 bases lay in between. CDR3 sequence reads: CASSLGQVPEQYF. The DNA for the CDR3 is TGCGCCAGCAGCTTGGGACAAGTGCCCGAGCAGTACTTC. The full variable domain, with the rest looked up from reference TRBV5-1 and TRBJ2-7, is KAGVTQTPRYLIKTRGQQVTLSCSPISGHRSVSWYQQTPGQGLQFLFEYFSETQRNKGNFPGRFSGRQFSNSRSEMNVSTLELGDSALYLCASSLGQVPEQYFGPGTRLTVT.

The DNA of the CDR3 is TGTGCCAGCACCAATGGGGGGACTCAGCAGTATTTT. This gives the protein CASTNGGTQQYF. The gene calls are TRBV28 and TRBJ2-3; maybe TRBD2 (6 bases). Looked up from germline, CDR1 is MDHEN and CDR2 is SYDVKM. The CDR3 length is 12 residues. Trimming removed 7 bases at V and 11 bases at J, with 16 bases between.

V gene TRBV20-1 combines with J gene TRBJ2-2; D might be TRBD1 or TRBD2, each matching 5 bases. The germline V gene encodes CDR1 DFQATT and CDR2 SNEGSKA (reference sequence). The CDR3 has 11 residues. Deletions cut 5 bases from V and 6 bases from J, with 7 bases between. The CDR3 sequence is CSAVGAGELFF. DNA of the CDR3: TGCAGTGCTGTGGGGGCCGGGGAGCTGTTTTTT.

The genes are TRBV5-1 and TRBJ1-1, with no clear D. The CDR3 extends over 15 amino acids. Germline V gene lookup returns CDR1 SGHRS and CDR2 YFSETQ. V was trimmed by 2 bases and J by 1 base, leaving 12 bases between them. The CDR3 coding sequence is TGCGCCAGCAGCTTCAGCGGGGTTGAGAACACTGAAGCTTTCTTT. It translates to CASSFSGVENTEAFF.

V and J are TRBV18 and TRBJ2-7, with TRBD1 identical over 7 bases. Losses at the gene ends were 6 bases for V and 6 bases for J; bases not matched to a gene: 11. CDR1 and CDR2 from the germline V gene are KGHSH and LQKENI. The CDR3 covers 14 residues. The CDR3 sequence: CASSPPPGGIEQYF. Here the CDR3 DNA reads TGTGCCAGCTCTCCCCCGCCAGGGGGAATCGAGCAGTACTTC.

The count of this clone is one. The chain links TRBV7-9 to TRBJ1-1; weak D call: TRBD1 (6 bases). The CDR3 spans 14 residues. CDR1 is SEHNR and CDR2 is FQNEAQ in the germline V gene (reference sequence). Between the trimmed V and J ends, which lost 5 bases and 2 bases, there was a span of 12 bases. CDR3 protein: CASSPGVSNTEAFF. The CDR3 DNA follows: TGTGCCAGCAGCCCAGGGGTCTCAAACACTGAAGCTTTCTTT. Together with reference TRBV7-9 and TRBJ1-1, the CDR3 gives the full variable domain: DTGVSQNPRHKITKRGQNVTFRCDPISEHNRLYWYRQTLGQGPEFLTYFQNEAQLEKSRLLSDRFSAERPKGSFSTLEIQRTEQGDSAMYLCASSPGVSNTEAFFGQGTRLTVV.

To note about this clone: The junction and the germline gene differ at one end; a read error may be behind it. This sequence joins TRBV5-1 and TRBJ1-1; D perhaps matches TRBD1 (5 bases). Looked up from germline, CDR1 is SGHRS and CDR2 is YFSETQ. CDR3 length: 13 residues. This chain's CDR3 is CVSSSSRDVEAFF. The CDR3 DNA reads TGCGTCAGCAGCTCCTCCCGGGACGTTGAAGCTTTCTTT.

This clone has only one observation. CDR3 DNA: TGTGCCAGCAGTAGATACGGGACAGTGAACACTGAAGCTTTCTTT. Protein: CASSRYGTVNTEAFF. V gene TRBV28 combines with J gene TRBJ1-1; 7 nucleotides agree with TRBD1. The CDR3 length is 15 residues. Trimming removed 5 bases from V and 0 bases from J; junction bases left unmatched: 6. Germline V gives CDR1 MDHEN, CDR2 SYDVKM.

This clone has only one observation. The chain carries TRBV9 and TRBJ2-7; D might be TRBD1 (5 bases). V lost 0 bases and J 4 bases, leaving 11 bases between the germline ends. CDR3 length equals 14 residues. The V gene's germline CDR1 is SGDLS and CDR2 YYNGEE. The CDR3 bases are TGTGCCAGCAGCGTAGCAGGGATGGGGTACGAGCAGTACTTC. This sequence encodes CASSVAGMGYEQYF.

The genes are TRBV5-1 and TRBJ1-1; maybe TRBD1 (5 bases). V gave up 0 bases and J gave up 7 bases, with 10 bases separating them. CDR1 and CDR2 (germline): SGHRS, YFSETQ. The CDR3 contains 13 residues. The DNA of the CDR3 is TGCGCCAGCAGCTTGGCCGCCGACAGTGAAGCTTTCTTT. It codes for CASSLAADSEAFF.

CDR3 amino acids: CASSLAGSTNEKLFF. In nucleotides, the CDR3 is TGTGCCAGCAGCTTGGCCGGGTCTACTAATGAAAAACTGTTTTTT. The chain links TRBV5-4 to TRBJ1-4, with D unclear. Trimming pared 0 bases from V and 2 bases from J, leaving 8 bases between. This CDR3 region has 15 residues. The germline gives CDR1 SGHNT, CDR2 YYREEE (reference sequence).

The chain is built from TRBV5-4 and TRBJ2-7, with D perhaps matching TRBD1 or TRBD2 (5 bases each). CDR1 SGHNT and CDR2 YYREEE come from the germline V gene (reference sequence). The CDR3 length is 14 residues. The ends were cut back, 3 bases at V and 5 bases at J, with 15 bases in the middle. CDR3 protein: CASSSAGGSHEQYF. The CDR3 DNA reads TGTGCCAGCAGCTCGGCTGGGGGAAGCCACGAGCAGTACTTC.